This T cell receptor (beta chain) was captured in a study of blood T cell repertoires in COVID-19. The CDR3 loop spans 15 amino acids. Germline-derived CDR1 and CDR2 are SGDLS and YYNGEE. Germline trimming cut 3 bases from V and 2 bases from J; bases unmatched to any gene: 5. Here immunoSEQ multiplex PCR was the method, and the copy in TCRdb shows in-frame clones only, minus some. The sample records roughly 500,000 clones, over 75% being singletons. The chain combines TRBV9 with TRBJ2-7; TRBD1 agrees at 10 bases. Sequencing was done on a sample of peripheral blood. This receptor was taken from a human donor in a cohort sampled during active COVID-19. The CDR3: CASSARDRGPYEQYF. The CDR3 DNA is TGTGCCAGCAGCGCCCGAGACAGGGGGCCCTACGAGCAGTACTTC. The variable domain in full, completed from reference TRBV9 and TRBJ2-7, reads DSGVTQTPKHLITATGQRVTLRCSPRSGDLSVYWYQQSLDQGLQFLIQYYNGEERAKGNILERFSAQQFPDLHSELNLSSLELGDSALYFCASSARDRGPYEQYFGPGTRLTVT.